The 7 T cell receptor beta chains below come from one sample, sequenced in a study of T cells in Graves' hyperthyroidism and ophthalmopathy. TCR beta CDR3 regions were amplified from RNA. A first-round RT-PCR of the TCR CDR3 used the HTBI primer set. Via MiXCR, TCRdb re-called the multiplex PCR reads, giving one row per CDR3 protein. The sample consists of approximately 630,000 distinct CDR3 sequences, 16% of them appearing once. The specimen sequenced was blood. These receptors were obtained from a woman aged 25-40 years with Graves' hyperthyroidism.

This clonotype was recorded at least ten times. This chain uses TRBV6-1 with TRBJ1-1, with TRBD1 identical over 10 bases. This CDR3 region has 20 residues. The germline V gene encodes CDR1 MNHNS and CDR2 SASEGT. With V trimmed by 6 bases and J by 1 base, 20 bases remained unmatched. CDR3 bases: TGTGCCAGCAGGGGACCGGGACAGGGGCAATGGCTAAGTAAGAACACTGAAGCTTTCTTT. Protein product: CASRGPGQGQWLSKNTEAFF.

At least ten counts were recorded for this clonotype. The chain employs TRBV29-1 and TRBJ2-3; D unresolved. This CDR3 is 12 amino acids long. V lost 5 bases and J lost 5, with 11 bases in between. The V gene's germline CDR1 is SQVTM and CDR2 ANQGSEA. CDR3 in amino acids: CSVKTDRDTQYF. The CDR3 region has the DNA TGCAGCGTTAAAACAGATAGAGATACGCAGTATTTT.

This clonotype came up many times. The J gene is TRBJ1-5, the V gene TRBV6-1, with 8 bases identical to TRBD1. CDR3 length: 14 residues. The ends lost 4 bases at V and 5 bases at J; junction bases unmatched: 4. From germline, CDR1 is MNHNS and CDR2 SASEGT. The CDR3 reads CASSGPGQDQPQHF. The CDR3, as DNA: TGTGCCAGCAGTGGCCCGGGACAGGATCAGCCCCAGCATTTT.

The V gene is TRBV19, the J gene TRBJ2-1; no clear D gene. Germline values: CDR1 LNHDA, CDR2 SQIVND (reference sequence). Trimming cost V 5 bases and J 0 bases, with 11 bases left between them. This CDR3 is 15 amino acids long. For the CDR3, the DNA is TGTGCCAGTAGTGCCCTCAGTAGCTCCTACAATGAGCAGTTCTTC. This translates into CASSALSSSYNEQFF.

This clonotype occurred many times. J is TRBJ2-7 and V is TRBV7-9; 8 bases match TRBD1. This CDR3 contains 15 residues. The V gene end was trimmed by 4 bases and the J gene end by 4 bases; junction bases not matched to a gene: 9. Per germline, CDR1 SEHNR and CDR2 FQNEAQ (reference sequence). The CDR3 nucleotides are TGTGCCAGCAGCTCACACCGGGACAGGATTTACGAGCAGTACTTC. It specifies CASSSHRDRIYEQYF.

The chain is built from TRBV28 and TRBJ1-5, with unresolved D. In germline, CDR1 is MDHEN, CDR2 SYDVKM. This CDR3 has 13 residues. Trimming pared 7 bases from V and 2 bases from J, leaving 9 bases between. CDR3 sequence reads: CASKIGGNQPQHF. The DNA of the CDR3 is TGTGCCAGCAAAATTGGGGGCAATCAGCCCCAGCATTTT.

This clonotype was found many times. The chain has TRBV7-2 and TRBJ2-2, with 7 bases fitting TRBD2. The CDR3 is 16 amino acids. Germline assignment: CDR1 SGHTA and CDR2 FQGNSA. V lost 5 bases and J lost 0; bases outside the gene matches: 6. CDR3 DNA: TGTGCCAGCAGCACGCGACTAGCCTCGAACACCGGGGAGCTGTTTTTT. It encodes CASSTRLASNTGELFF.